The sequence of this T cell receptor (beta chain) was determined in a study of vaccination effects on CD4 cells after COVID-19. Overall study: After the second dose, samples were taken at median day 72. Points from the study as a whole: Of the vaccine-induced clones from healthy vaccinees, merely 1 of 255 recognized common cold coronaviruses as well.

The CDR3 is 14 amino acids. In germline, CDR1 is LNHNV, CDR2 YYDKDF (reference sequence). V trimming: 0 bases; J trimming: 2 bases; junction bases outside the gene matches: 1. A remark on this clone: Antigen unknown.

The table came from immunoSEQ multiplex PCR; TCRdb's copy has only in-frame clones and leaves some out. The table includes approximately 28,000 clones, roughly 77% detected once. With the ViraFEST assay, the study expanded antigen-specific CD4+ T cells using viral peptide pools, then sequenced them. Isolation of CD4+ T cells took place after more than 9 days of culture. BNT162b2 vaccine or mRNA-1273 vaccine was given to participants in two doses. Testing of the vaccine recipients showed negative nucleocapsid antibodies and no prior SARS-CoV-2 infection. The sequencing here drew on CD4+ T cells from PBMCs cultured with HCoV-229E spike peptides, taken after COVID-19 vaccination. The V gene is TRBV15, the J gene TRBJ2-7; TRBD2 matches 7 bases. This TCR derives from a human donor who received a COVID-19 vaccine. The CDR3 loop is CATSREGGTYEQYF. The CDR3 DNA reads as TGTGCCACCAGCAGAGAGGGGGGGACCTACGAGCAGTACTTC.